One and the same sample provided the 2 T cell receptor beta chains below, sequenced in a study of tumour-infiltrating T cells in Burkitt lymphoma. TCRdb's copy holds only in-frame clones and misses some; the assay was immunoSEQ multiplex PCR. The table lists approximately 5,000 clones, 11% of them singletons. The specimen was tumor tissue. These receptors came from a human donor with diffuse large B-cell lymphoma.

This clone was observed a few times. V is TRBV10-1 and J is TRBJ1-3; tentatively, D is TRBD1 (5 bases). The V and J ends lost 5 bases and 8 bases respectively, with 10 bases between them. This CDR3 region has 12 residues. The germline V gene has CDR1 WNHNN and CDR2 SYGVQD (reference sequence). As DNA, the CDR3 is TGCGCCAGCAGTCGGGACGAGGACACCATATATTTT. This sequence encodes CASSRDEDTIYF.

The chain has TRBV18 and TRBJ1-5; D may be TRBD1 (6 bases). Germline lookup yields CDR1 KGHSH and CDR2 LQKENI. This CDR3 is built from 15 residues. The ends were cut back, 0 bases at V and 5 bases at J, with 11 bases in the middle. CDR3 in DNA: TGTGCCAGCTCACCACCAAATAGGGGGGATCAGCCCCAGCATTTT. This encodes CASSPPNRGDQPQHF.